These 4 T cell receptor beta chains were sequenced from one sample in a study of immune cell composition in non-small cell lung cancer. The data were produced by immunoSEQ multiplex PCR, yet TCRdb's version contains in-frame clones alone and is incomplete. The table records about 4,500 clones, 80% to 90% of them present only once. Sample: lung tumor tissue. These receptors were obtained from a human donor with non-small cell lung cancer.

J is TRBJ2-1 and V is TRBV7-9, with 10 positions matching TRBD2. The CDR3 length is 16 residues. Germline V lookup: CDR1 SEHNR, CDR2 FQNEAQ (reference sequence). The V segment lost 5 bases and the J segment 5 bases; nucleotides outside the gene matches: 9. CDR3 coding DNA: TGTGCCAGCAGCGATAGCCGGACTAGCGGTAACAATGAGCAGTTCTTC. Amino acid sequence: CASSDSRTSGNNEQFF. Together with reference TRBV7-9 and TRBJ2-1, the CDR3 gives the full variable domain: DTGVSQNPRHKITKRGQNVTFRCDPISEHNRLYWYRQTLGQGPEFLTYFQNEAQLEKSRLLSDRFSAERPKGSFSTLEIQRTEQGDSAMYLCASSDSRTSGNNEQFFGPGTRLTVL.

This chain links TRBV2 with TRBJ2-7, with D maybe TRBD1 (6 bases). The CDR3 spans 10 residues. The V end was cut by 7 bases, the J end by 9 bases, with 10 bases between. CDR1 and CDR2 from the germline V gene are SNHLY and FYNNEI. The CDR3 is CASKQGWQYF. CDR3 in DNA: TGTGCCAGCAAACAGGGATGGCAGTACTTC.

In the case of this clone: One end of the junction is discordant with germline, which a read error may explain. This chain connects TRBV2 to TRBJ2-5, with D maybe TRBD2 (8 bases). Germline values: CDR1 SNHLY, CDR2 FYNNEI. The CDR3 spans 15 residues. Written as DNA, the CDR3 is TGTGCCAGCAGGGAAGGGGGCGGGGGGAGAGAGACCCAGTACTTC. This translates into CASREGGGGRETQYF.

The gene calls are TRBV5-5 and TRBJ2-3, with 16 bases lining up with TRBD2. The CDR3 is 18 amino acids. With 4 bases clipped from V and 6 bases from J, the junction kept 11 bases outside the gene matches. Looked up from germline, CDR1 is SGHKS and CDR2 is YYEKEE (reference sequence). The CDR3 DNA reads TGTGCCAGCAGCCCGGGACTAGCGGGAGGGCGGTCGGGGGATACGCAGTATTTT. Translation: CASSPGLAGGRSGDTQYF.